The T cell receptor (beta chain) described here comes from a study of post-analysis software for immune sequencing data. Study-level results: Five or six TRBV segments were significantly more frequent in patients than in controls. TRBV5-6, TRBV5-1 and TRBV20-1 were among these segments.

The CDR3 is made up of 15 amino acids. Germline V CDR1 and CDR2: SSHAT, FNYEAQ (reference sequence). Sequencing libraries made from TCR beta cDNA carried unique molecular identifiers. There were roughly 0.95 to 10 million T cells, and about 500,000 cDNA molecules came from them. One entry per CDR3 protein, called by TCRdb with MiXCR from the PCR reads. This sample has about 540,000 distinct CDR3 sequences, with around 34% found just once. As to this clonotype: The antigen remains unidentified. One end of the junction is discordant with germline, which a read error may explain.

This sequence originates from a girl younger than 18 with multiple sclerosis. Specimen: blood. The chain recombines TRBV7-7 with TRBJ2-1; 14 bases match TRBD2. Written as DNA, the CDR3 is TGTGCTAGCAGCCTGACTAGCGGGGGGGACAATGAGCAGTTCTTC. This translates into CASSLTSGGDNEQFF. Drawing the rest from reference TRBV7-7 and TRBJ2-1, the complete variable domain is GAGVSQSPRYKVTKRGQDVTLRCDPISSHATLYWYQQALGQGPEFLTYFNYEAQPDKSGLPSDRFSAERPEGSISTLTIQRTEQRDSAMYRCASSLTSGGDNEQFFGPGTRLTVL.